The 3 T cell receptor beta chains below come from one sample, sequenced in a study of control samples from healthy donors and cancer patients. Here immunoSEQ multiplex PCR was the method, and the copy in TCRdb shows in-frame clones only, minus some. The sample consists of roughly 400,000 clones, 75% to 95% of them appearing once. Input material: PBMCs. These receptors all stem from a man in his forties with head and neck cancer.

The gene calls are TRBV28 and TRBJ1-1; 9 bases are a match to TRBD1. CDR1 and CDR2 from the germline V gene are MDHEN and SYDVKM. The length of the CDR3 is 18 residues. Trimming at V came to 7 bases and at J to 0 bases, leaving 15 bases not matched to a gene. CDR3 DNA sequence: TGTGCCAGCACCAAGTTCCGGGACAGGGACAAGATGAACACTGAAGCTTTCTTT. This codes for CASTKFRDRDKMNTEAFF.

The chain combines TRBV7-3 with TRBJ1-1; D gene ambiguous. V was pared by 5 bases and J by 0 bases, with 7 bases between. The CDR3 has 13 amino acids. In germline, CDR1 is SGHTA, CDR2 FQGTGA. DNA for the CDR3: TGTGCCAGCAGCGCTTCCGTGAACACTGAAGCTTTCTTT. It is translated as CASSASVNTEAFF.

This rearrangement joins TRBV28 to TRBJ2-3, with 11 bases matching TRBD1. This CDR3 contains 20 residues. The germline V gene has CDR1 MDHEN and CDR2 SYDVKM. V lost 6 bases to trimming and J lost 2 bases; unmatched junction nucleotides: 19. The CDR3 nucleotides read TGTGCCAGCAGCCCTACCTACGGGACAGGGGGTCTTCTCCTCACAGATACGCAGTATTTT. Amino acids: CASSPTYGTGGLLLTDTQYF.